These 30 T cell receptor beta chains originate from one sample sequenced in a study of cytomegalovirus exposure and HLA in healthy donors. The PCR ran on 60 Vbeta and 13 Jbeta primers. Using immunoSEQ multiplex PCR, the repertoire was profiled, and TCRdb retains in-frame clones only, with some absent. The table includes about 160,000 clones, about 75% detected once. Sequencing was performed on PBMCs. Source of these receptors: a man between 18 and 29 years old in good health and CMV-seropositive.

This clone was detected a few times. The V call is TRBV19, the J call TRBJ1-6; D may be TRBD1 (6 bases). With 3 bases removed from V and 7 bases from J, the gap between germline ends came to 13 bases. This CDR3 region has 15 residues. Germline loops: CDR1 LNHDA, CDR2 SQIVND (reference sequence). CDR3 coding DNA: TGTGCCAGTAGTATCACCGGGACACCGAATTCACCCCTCCACTTT. This sequence encodes CASSITGTPNSPLHF. Full variable domain (rest looked up from reference TRBV19 and TRBJ1-6): DGGITQSPKYLFRKEGQNVTLSCEQNLNHDAMYWYRQDPGQGLRLIYYSQIVNDFQKGDIAEGYSVSREKKESFPLTVTSAQKNPTAFYLCASSITGTPNSPLHFGNGTRLTVT.

This clone was counted a few times. The V gene is TRBV10-3, the J gene TRBJ1-2, with 8 bases matching TRBD1. Germline lookup yields CDR1 ENHRY and CDR2 SYGVKD. With 5 bases clipped from V and 8 bases from J, the junction kept 10 bases outside the gene matches. This CDR3 spans 14 amino acids. CDR3 bases: TGTGCCATCAGTAGTTCCGACAGGGGAGAGGGCTACACCTTC. Translation: CAISSSDRGEGYTF.

The V and J genes are TRBV7-9 and TRBJ1-1; 12 positions agree with TRBD1. This CDR3 has 17 amino acids. Germline V lookup: CDR1 SEHNR, CDR2 FQNEAQ (reference sequence). V lost 2 bases to trimming and J lost 2 bases; unmatched junction nucleotides: 6. This CDR3 reads CASSLNEGTGGNTEAFF. For the CDR3, the DNA is TGTGCCAGCAGCTTAAATGAGGGGACAGGGGGCAACACTGAAGCTTTCTTT.

This rearrangement joins TRBV6-1 to TRBJ2-7; TRBD1 aligns across 9 bases. CDR1 is MNHNS, CDR2 SASEGT, per germline. This CDR3 is built from 15 residues. Germline trimming cut 1 base from V and 2 bases from J; bases unmatched to any gene: 3. The DNA of the CDR3 is TGTGCCAGCAGTGAAGGGCGGACAGGGGCCTACGAGCAGTACGTC. As protein: CASSEGRTGAYEQYV.

The V call is TRBV15, the J call TRBJ2-1, with 8 bases aligning to TRBD2. V gave up 2 bases and J gave up 9 bases; unmatched junction bases: 6. Germline assignment: CDR1 LNHNV and CDR2 YYDKDF (reference sequence). The CDR3 loop spans 14 amino acids. The CDR3 DNA follows: TGTGCCACCAGCAGAAGTAGCGGGGCTTTTGAGCAGTTCTTC. Its translation: CATSRSSGAFEQFF.

The genes are TRBV7-2 and TRBJ2-5; D might be TRBD2 (5 bases). This CDR3 has 15 amino acids. Germline V lookup: CDR1 SGHTA, CDR2 FQGNSA. V was shortened by 3 bases and J by 2 bases, with 13 bases between the two germline ends. CDR3 nucleotide sequence: TGTGCCAGCAGCTTTTCGGGGAATGGGCAAGAGACCCAGTACTTC. Translation gives CASSFSGNGQETQYF.

The chain combines TRBV6-5 with TRBJ2-3; perhaps TRBD1 as D (6 bases). Trimming took off 6 bases at V and 2 bases at J, with 12 bases between the two ends. CDR1 MNHEY and CDR2 SVGAGI come from the germline V gene. CDR3 length: 14 residues. The CDR3: CASSHDRLTDTQYF. The CDR3 DNA sequence: TGTGCCAGCAGCCACGACAGGCTCACAGATACGCAGTATTTT.

The chain joins TRBV7-9 to TRBJ1-6; 10 bases fit TRBD1. CDR1 is SEHNR and CDR2 is FQNEAQ in the germline V gene (reference sequence). This CDR3 contains 13 residues. V was clipped by 8 bases and J by 6 bases; unmatched bases: 1. The CDR3 reads CASRDRGNSPLHF. The CDR3 region has the DNA TGTGCCAGCCGGGACAGGGGTAATTCACCCCTCCACTTT.

V usage is TRBV5-4 and J usage is TRBJ2-1; 7 positions agree with TRBD2. The ends lost 1 base at V and 7 bases at J; junction bases unmatched: 5. The CDR3 runs to 14 residues. Germline lookup yields CDR1 SGHNT and CDR2 YYREEE (reference sequence). The CDR3 here is CASSLRVSGNEQFF. CDR3 in DNA: TGTGCCAGCAGCTTGAGGGTTAGCGGGAATGAGCAGTTCTTC. The entire variable domain, with the rest obtained from reference TRBV5-4 and TRBJ2-1, is as follows: ETGVTQSPTHLIKTRGQQVTLRCSSQSGHNTVSWYQQALGQGPQFIFQYYREEENGRGNFPPRFSGLQFPNYSSELNVNALELDDSALYLCASSLRVSGNEQFFGPGTRLTVL.

The chain recombines TRBV6-5 with TRBJ1-1; a possible D gene is TRBD1 (5 bases). Trimming stripped 6 bases from V and 1 base from J, with 6 bases between. Germline V CDR1 and CDR2: MNHEY, SVGAGI. The CDR3 contains 12 residues. CDR3 loop: CASSRANTEAFF. CDR3 nucleotide sequence: TGTGCCAGCAGCAGGGCGAACACTGAAGCTTTCTTT.

This clone appeared a few times. The chain couples TRBV18 to TRBJ1-1; the D is unclear. This CDR3 region has 14 residues. The germline V gene has CDR1 KGHSH and CDR2 LQKENI. The V end was cut by 1 base, the J end by 3 bases, with 9 bases between. Here the CDR3 DNA reads TGTGCCAGCTCACCACGGGCAGCTGACACTGAAGCTTTCTTT. Protein product: CASSPRAADTEAFF.

This clone was observed many times. V is TRBV2 and J is TRBJ1-5; the D gene is possibly TRBD1 (5 bases). This CDR3 contains 15 residues. Trimming cost V 2 bases and J 4 bases, with 12 bases left between them. Germline V gene sequence: CDR1 SNHLY, CDR2 FYNNEI. CDR3 nucleotide sequence: TGTGCCAGCAGTGAACTCTGGGGGGGTAATCAGCCCCAGCATTTT. Protein sequence: CASSELWGGNQPQHF. The full variable domain, completed using reference TRBV2 and TRBJ1-5, is EPEVTQTPSHQVTQMGQEVILRCVPISNHLYFYWYRQILGQKVEFLVSFYNNEISEKSEIFDDQFSVERPDGSNFTLKIRSTKLEDSAMYFCASSELWGGNQPQHFGDGTRLSIL.

The rearrangement joins TRBV11-2 to TRBJ1-2; D is unclear. The germline gives CDR1 SGHAT, CDR2 FQNNGV. CDR3 length equals 14 residues. Deletions cut 8 bases from V and 0 bases from J, with 13 bases between. The CDR3 is CASGNGLPNYGYTF. The CDR3 bases are TGTGCCAGCGGGAACGGACTGCCTAACTATGGCTACACCTTC.

The V and J genes are TRBV7-9 and TRBJ1-1, with 7 bases fitting TRBD1. Germline CDR1 SEHNR, CDR2 FQNEAQ (reference sequence). Trimming cost V 4 bases and J 6 bases; bases outside gene matches: 2. The CDR3 totals 12 residues. The CDR3 DNA is TGTGCCAGCAGCTCTACAGGGGCTGAAGCTTTCTTT. This codes for CASSSTGAEAFF. The complete variable domain, with remaining parts taken from reference TRBV7-9 and TRBJ1-1, reads DTGVSQNPRHKITKRGQNVTFRCDPISEHNRLYWYRQTLGQGPEFLTYFQNEAQLEKSRLLSDRFSAERPKGSFSTLEIQRTEQGDSAMYLCASSSTGAEAFFGQGTRLTVV.

The V and J genes are TRBV7-9 and TRBJ2-3; TRBD1 matches 8 bases. Looked up from germline, CDR1 is SEHNR and CDR2 is FQNEAQ (reference sequence). V shed 5 bases, J shed 4 bases, and the junction held 5 bases outside the gene matches. The CDR3 is 14 residues long. The CDR3 DNA reads TGTGCCAGCAGCGTGGACAGGGCTCCAGATACGCAGTATTTT. It translates to CASSVDRAPDTQYF.

V is TRBV30 and J is TRBJ1-1; a weak D match, TRBD1 (6 bases). There are 13 residues in the CDR3. Trimming took 4 bases from V and 2 from J, leaving 11 bases between them. Per the germline V gene, CDR1 is GTSNPN and CDR2 is SVGIG (reference sequence). In DNA form, the CDR3 reads TGTGCCTGGACGAGGACAGTAAACACTGAAGCTTTCTTT. It specifies CAWTRTVNTEAFF.

The rearrangement joins TRBV5-1 to TRBJ1-3; D not resolved. CDR1 SGHRS and CDR2 YFSETQ come from the germline V gene. The CDR3 runs to 15 residues. V was shortened by 4 bases and J by 3 bases, with 14 bases between the two germline ends. CDR3 protein: CASSPLGGIGNTIYF. The CDR3, as DNA: TGCGCCAGCAGCCCCCTGGGAGGGATTGGAAACACCATATATTTT.

V and J are TRBV7-2 and TRBJ2-3; D possibly corresponds to TRBD1 (5 bases). Deletions cut 2 bases from V and 1 base from J, with 10 bases between. This CDR3 spans 15 amino acids. CDR1 is SGHTA, CDR2 FQGNSA, per germline. CDR3 sequence reads: CASSLWQGGTDTQYF. DNA for the CDR3: TGTGCCAGCAGCTTATGGCAGGGTGGCACAGATACGCAGTATTTT. The variable domain in full, completed from reference TRBV7-2 and TRBJ2-3, reads GAGVSQSPSNKVTEKGKDVELRCDPISGHTALYWYRQSLGQGLEFLIYFQGNSAPDKSGLPSDRFSAERTGGSVSTLTIQRTQQEDSAVYLCASSLWQGGTDTQYFGPGTRLTVL.

This clone was detected a few times. The CDR3 sequence is CASGLVPMNTEAFF. CDR3 nucleotide sequence: TGTGCTAGTGGTTTGGTTCCCATGAACACTGAAGCTTTCTTT. The V call is TRBV12-5, the J call TRBJ1-1; D not certain. V was shortened by 0 bases and J by 0 bases, with 5 bases between the two germline ends. The CDR3 is 14 residues long. Germline V gene lookup returns CDR1 LGHNT and CDR2 FRNRAP.

V usage is TRBV11-2 and J usage is TRBJ2-3, with 8 nucleotides matching TRBD2. CDR1 is SGHAT, CDR2 FQNNGV, per germline. The J segment lost 2 bases and the V segment lost 3 bases, leaving 4 bases of the junction unmatched. CDR3 length equals 15 residues. Here the CDR3 reads CASSLQRGHTDTQYF. In DNA form, the CDR3 reads TGTGCCAGCAGCTTGCAGCGGGGGCACACAGATACGCAGTATTTT.

The rearrangement links TRBV4-1 to TRBJ2-6; the match to TRBD2 covers 14 bases. This CDR3 is built from 21 residues. V shed 3 bases and J 0 bases; nucleotides not matched to a gene: 10. Germline CDR1 and CDR2: MGHRA and YSYEKL. CDR3 loop: CASSHSGTSGSRTSGANVLTF. In DNA form, the CDR3 reads TGCGCCAGCAGCCACTCCGGGACTAGCGGGAGTCGAACCTCTGGGGCCAACGTCCTGACTTTC.

Points on this clone: At one end the junction does not follow the germline gene, possibly because of a read error. The chain combines TRBV7-7 with TRBJ2-5, with D possibly matching TRBD2 (6 bases). The CDR3 spans 16 residues. The germline V gene has CDR1 SSHAT and CDR2 FNYEAQ (reference sequence). CDR3 DNA: TGTGCTAGCAGCCCAACGGGACTCGTATACCAAGAGACCCAGTACTTC. Residues: CASSPTGLVYQETQYF.

This clone showed up just once. The rearrangement links TRBV27 to TRBJ1-1; D possibly corresponds to TRBD1 (5 bases). Trimming cost V 2 bases and J 1 base, with 11 bases left between them. Germline V gene lookup returns CDR1 MNHEY and CDR2 SMNVEV (reference sequence). CDR3 size: 15 residues. The CDR3 DNA reads as TGTGCCAGCAGTTTACAAGGGGCCGCGAACACTGAAGCTTTCTTT. It codes for CASSLQGAANTEAFF.

The table lists this clone with a few counts. This chain joins TRBV30 and TRBJ1-1; maybe TRBD1 (5 bases). This CDR3 comprises 15 residues. Germline V gives CDR1 GTSNPN, CDR2 SVGIG (reference sequence). Trimming took off 4 bases at V and 1 base at J, with 16 bases between the two ends. The DNA for the CDR3 is TGTGCCTGGATTGAGGATCGTAGGGGGAACACTGAAGCTTTCTTT. It codes for CAWIEDRRGNTEAFF.

A single count supports this clone. The chain uses TRBV2 and TRBJ1-1, with TRBD1 matching over 10 bases. Germline V CDR1 and CDR2: SNHLY, FYNNEI. V lost 6 bases, J lost 7 bases, and 8 bases stayed unmatched. There are 14 residues in the CDR3. CDR3 loop: CASRRQGALLEAFF. The DNA of the CDR3 is TGTGCCAGCAGGCGACAGGGGGCCCTACTTGAAGCTTTCTTT.

The V call is TRBV2, the J call TRBJ1-1, with 7 nucleotides matching TRBD1. Trimming took 8 bases from V and 3 from J; bases not matched to a gene: 12. Looked up from germline, CDR1 is SNHLY and CDR2 is FYNNEI. The CDR3 loop spans 15 amino acids. CDR3 region: CASPRQGDGDTEAFF. The DNA of the CDR3 is TGTGCCAGCCCGCGCCAGGGGGACGGAGACACTGAAGCTTTCTTT.

The V gene is TRBV6-5, the J gene TRBJ2-3; 8 nucleotides line up with TRBD2. With V trimmed by 7 bases and J by 1 base, 4 bases remained unmatched. The germline V gene has CDR1 MNHEY and CDR2 SVGAGI. The CDR3 totals 14 residues. The CDR3 region is CASIGRGGTDTQYF. CDR3 DNA: TGTGCCAGCATCGGGCGGGGGGGCACAGATACGCAGTATTTT.

The genes are TRBV5-1 and TRBJ2-1, with 10 positions matching TRBD2. CDR1 and CDR2 (germline): SGHRS, YFSETQ. The V segment lost 2 bases and the J segment 7 bases; nucleotides outside the gene matches: 3. The CDR3 spans 14 residues. This chain's CDR3 is CASSLAGGHNEQFF. The CDR3 DNA reads as TGCGCCAGCAGCTTAGCGGGGGGGCATAATGAGCAGTTCTTC.

V is TRBV18 and J is TRBJ1-1; the D gene is possibly TRBD1 (6 bases). The CDR3 runs 15 residues. Looked up from germline, CDR1 is KGHSH and CDR2 is LQKENI. Trimming took off 2 bases at V and 10 bases at J, with 20 bases between the two ends. The CDR3 nucleotides are TGTGCCAGCTCACCAAGGGAATTTGAGCTAGGGGGAGCTTTCTTT. Translation: CASSPREFELGGAFF. Drawing the rest from reference TRBV18 and TRBJ1-1, the complete variable domain is NAGVMQNPRHLVRRRGQEARLRCSPMKGHSHVYWYRQLPEEGLKFMVYLQKENIIDESGMPKERFSAEFPKEGPSILRIQQVVRGDSAAYFCASSPREFELGGAFFGQGTRLTVV.

The genes are TRBV19 and TRBJ2-6; D is ambiguous. The CDR3 sequence is 14 residues long. V shed 3 bases and J shed 0 bases, with 3 bases lying between them. The germline V gene has CDR1 LNHDA and CDR2 SQIVND (reference sequence). The CDR3 region is CASSINSGANVLTF. The CDR3 nucleotides are TGTGCCAGTAGTATCAACTCTGGGGCCAACGTCCTGACTTTC.